This T cell receptor beta chain was obtained from a study of T cell responses to AZD1222 COVID-19 vaccine. Produced via immunoSEQ multiplex PCR; TCRdb's table is partial and in-frame only. This table holds about 120,000 clones, about 90% found once. Looked up from germline, CDR1 is SGHNT and CDR2 is YYREEE (reference sequence). The CDR3 contains 13 residues. Deletions cut 6 bases from V and 10 bases from J, with 14 bases between. In regard to this clone: The antigen is unknown.

Overall study findings and caveats: CD4 TCRs linked to vaccination spanned spike, dominating at 160-218 and 743-854. Nearly half of unique spike-specific TCRs reportedly avoided B.1.351 and B.1.1.7 mutated regions. The sample set comprised mostly white British donors with more females, and clonal diversity was possibly underestimated.

This rearrangement joins TRBV5-4 to TRBJ1-6, with TRBD1 as a possible D gene (5 bases). The starting material was peripheral blood, obtained on day 0 of AZD1222 vaccination. The sequence was collected from an adult in good health. DNA for the CDR3: TGTGCCAGCAACCAGGGTGAAGGATCACCCCTCCACTTT. It is translated as CASNQGEGSPLHF.